This T cell receptor (beta chain) originates from a study of T cell responses to AZD1222 COVID-19 vaccine. General study results and limits: Clonal diversity was possibly underestimated, and the donors were mostly white British, with more females.

Germline-derived CDR1 and CDR2 are SGHDT and YYEEEE. The CDR3 length is 15 residues. V dropped 4 bases and J dropped 2; count of bases not matched to a gene: 8. Turning to this clone: Its matching antigen is unknown.

Here immunoSEQ multiplex PCR was the method, and the copy in TCRdb shows in-frame clones only, minus some. The sample shows around 140,000 clones, around nine tenths of them seen only once. This specimen consisted of peripheral blood, obtained on day 0 of AZD1222 vaccination. The chain carries TRBV5-6 and TRBJ1-2; TRBD1 matches at 7 bases. The source is an adult in good health. The CDR3 sequence: CASSATTGPNYGYTF. The CDR3 DNA sequence: TGTGCCAGCAGCGCAACGACAGGGCCCAACTATGGCTACACCTTC.